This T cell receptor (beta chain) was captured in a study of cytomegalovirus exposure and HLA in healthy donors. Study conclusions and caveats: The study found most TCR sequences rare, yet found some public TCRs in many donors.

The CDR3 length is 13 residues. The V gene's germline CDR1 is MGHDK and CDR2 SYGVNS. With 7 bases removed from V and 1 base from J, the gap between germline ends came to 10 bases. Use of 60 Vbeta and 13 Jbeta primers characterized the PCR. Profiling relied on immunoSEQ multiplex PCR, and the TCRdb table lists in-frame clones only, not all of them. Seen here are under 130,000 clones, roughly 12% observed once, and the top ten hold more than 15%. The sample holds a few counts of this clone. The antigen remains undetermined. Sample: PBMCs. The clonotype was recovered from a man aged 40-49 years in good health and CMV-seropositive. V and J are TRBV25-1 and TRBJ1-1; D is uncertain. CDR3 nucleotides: TGTGCCAGCACGGGGTTCTGGAACACTGAAGCTTTCTTT. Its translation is CASTGFWNTEAFF.